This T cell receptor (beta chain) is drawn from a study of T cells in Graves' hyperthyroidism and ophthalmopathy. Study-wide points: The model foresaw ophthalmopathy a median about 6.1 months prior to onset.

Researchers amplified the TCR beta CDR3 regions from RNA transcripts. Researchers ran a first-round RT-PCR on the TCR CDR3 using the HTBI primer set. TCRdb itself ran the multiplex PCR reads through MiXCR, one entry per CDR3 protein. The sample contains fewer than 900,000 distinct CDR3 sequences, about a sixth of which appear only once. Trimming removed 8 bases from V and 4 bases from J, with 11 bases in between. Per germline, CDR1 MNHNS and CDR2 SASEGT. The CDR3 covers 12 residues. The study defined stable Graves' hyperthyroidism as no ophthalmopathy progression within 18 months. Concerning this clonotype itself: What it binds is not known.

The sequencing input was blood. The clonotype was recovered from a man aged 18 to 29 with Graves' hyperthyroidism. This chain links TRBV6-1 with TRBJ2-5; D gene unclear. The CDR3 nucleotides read TGTGCCAGCGCGCGGTTGGCAGAGACCCAGTACTTC. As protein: CASARLAETQYF.